One T cell receptor beta chain is described in this entry. The entry originates in a study of blood T cell repertoires in COVID-19. Whole-study context: The United States, Italy and Spain provided the acute and convalescent COVID-19 samples.

Trimming left V 3 bases short and J 4 bases short, with 6 bases between. Germline CDR1 is LGHDT and CDR2 is YNNKEL (reference sequence). This CDR3 region has 12 residues. Assay used: immunoSEQ multiplex PCR; TCRdb lists only in-frame clones, some missing. The table has around 400,000 clones, around 87% seen once; the top ten hold 2.3%. The receptor's source is a woman in her sixties with COVID-19, enrolled during active disease. This chain links TRBV3-1 (or the pseudogene TRBV3-2) with TRBJ1-1; D not resolved. Input material: peripheral blood. CDR3 sequence: CASSQGFTEAFF. For the CDR3, the DNA is TGTGCCAGCAGCCAGGGCTTCACTGAAGCTTTCTTT.